The present entry profiles one TCR beta chain with its context. This entry is derived from a study of blood T cell repertoires in COVID-19. TCRdb's copy holds only in-frame clones and misses some; the assay was immunoSEQ multiplex PCR. The top ten hold around 5.2% of the sample, which has 120,000 or so clones, roughly 72% seen once. Trimming cost V 5 bases and J 3 bases, with 15 bases left between them. This CDR3 comprises 15 residues. Germline values: CDR1 SGHRS, CDR2 YFSETQ. Sequences were obtained from peripheral blood. This clonotype was obtained from a man aged 55 to 69 with acute or convalescent COVID-19. The chain combines TRBV5-1 with TRBJ2-1; D is perhaps TRBD1 (6 bases). DNA of the CDR3: TGCGCCAGCAGACCGACAGGTTGGGGCTACAATGAGCAGTTCTTC. Translated: CASRPTGWGYNEQFF. Looking up the rest from reference TRBV5-1 and TRBJ2-1 gives the full variable domain: KAGVTQTPRYLIKTRGQQVTLSCSPISGHRSVSWYQQTPGQGLQFLFEYFSETQRNKGNFPGRFSGRQFSNSRSEMNVSTLELGDSALYLCASRPTGWGYNEQFFGPGTRLTVL.